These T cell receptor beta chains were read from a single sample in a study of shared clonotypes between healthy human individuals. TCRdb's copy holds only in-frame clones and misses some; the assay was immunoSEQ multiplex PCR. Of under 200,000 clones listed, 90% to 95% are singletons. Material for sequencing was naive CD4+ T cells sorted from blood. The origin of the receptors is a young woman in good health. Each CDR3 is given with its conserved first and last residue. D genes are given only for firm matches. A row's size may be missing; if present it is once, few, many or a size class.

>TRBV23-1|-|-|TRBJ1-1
TGCGCCAGCAGTCAATCGTGTGGGAGGTTGACAGCATTGAACACTGAAGCTTTCTTT
CASSQSCGRLTALNTEAFF
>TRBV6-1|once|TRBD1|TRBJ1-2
TGTGCCAGCAGTGATCGGGACAGCGTTAGTGGCTACACCTTC
CASSDRDSVSGYTF
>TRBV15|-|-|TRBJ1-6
TGTGCCACCAGCAGAGATGAGAATTCACCCCTCCACTTT
CATSRDENSPLHF
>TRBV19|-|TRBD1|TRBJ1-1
TGTGCCAGTAGTATAGGTCCAGGACAGGGTTTTTCTGAAGCTTTCTTT
CASSIGPGQGFSEAFF
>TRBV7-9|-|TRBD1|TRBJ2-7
TGTGCCAGCAGCTCGCTGACCGGGACAGGCATGACCTACGAGCAGTACTTC
CASSSLTGTGMTYEQYF
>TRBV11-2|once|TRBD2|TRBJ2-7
TGTGCCAGCAGCTTTGGCGGGAGAACCTACGAGCAGTACTTC
CASSFGGRTYEQYF
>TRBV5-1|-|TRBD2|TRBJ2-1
TGCGCCAGCAGCCGAGGACTAGCGGGCAACAATGAGCAGTTCTTC
CASSRGLAGNNEQFF
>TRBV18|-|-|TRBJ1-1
TGTGCCAGCTCACCACTTCGTACCAACACTGAAGCTTTCTTT
CASSPLRTNTEAFF
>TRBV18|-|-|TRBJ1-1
TGTGCCAGCTCACGGGAAGCAGGGGTCGCGGACACTGAAGCTTTCTTT
CASSREAGVADTEAFF
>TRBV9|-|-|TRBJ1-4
TGTGCCAGCAGCGTACGCGGCGTCGAGGGGGAAAAACTGTTTTTT
CASSVRGVEGEKLFF
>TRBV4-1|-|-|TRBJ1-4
TGCGCCAGCAGCCAACCCCGGAGGGGTAATGAAAAACTGTTTTTT
CASSQPRRGNEKLFF
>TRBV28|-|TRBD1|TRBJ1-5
TGTGCCAGCAGTTTAAGGGACAGGGAGGATCAGCCCCAGCATTTT
CASSLRDREDQPQHF
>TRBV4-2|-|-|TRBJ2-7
TGTGCCAGCAGCGCGAAGGGAACGTCCTACGAGCAGTACTTC
CASSAKGTSYEQYF
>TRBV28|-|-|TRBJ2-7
TGTGCCAGCTTAAAAAGTCCCGGAGGAGGGTACTACGAGCAGTACTTC
CASLKSPGGGYYEQYF
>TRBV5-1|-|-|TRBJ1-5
TGCGCCAGCAGCTTGAATGCCGGGAATCAGCCCCAGCATTTT
CASSLNAGNQPQHF
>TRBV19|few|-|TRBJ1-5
TGTGCCAGTAGTAGAGTCCCTAGCAATCAGCCCCAGCATTTT
CASSRVPSNQPQHF